This T cell receptor (beta chain) was recovered during a study of blood T cell repertoires in COVID-19. Study-level background: Acute-phase and convalescent COVID-19 samples originated in the United States, Italy and Spain. PBMCs, B-cell-depleted T cells, or T cells were the source of the cDNA or gDNA that made up the material.

Per the germline V gene, CDR1 is LNHDA and CDR2 is SQIVND (reference sequence). V shed 3 bases and J shed 2 bases, with 10 bases lying between them. CDR3 length: 14 amino acids. In the source study's methods: Quantification of nucleated cells was approximated via reference gene primer amplification. Method: immunoSEQ multiplex PCR; TCRdb's copy keeps in-frame clones and lacks some. That table gives V, J and clone size, and the DNA gave D and trimming. The repertoire holds roughly 260,000 clones, with less than 85% as singletons. The gene calls are TRBV19 and TRBJ1-1, with a tentative D call TRBD1 (6 bases). Sequenced input: peripheral blood. The clonotype comes from a woman over 75 with active or convalescent COVID-19. CDR3 DNA sequence: TGTGCCAGTAGTATCGGGGACATTAACACTGAAGCTTTCTTT. Translated: CASSIGDINTEAFF.